One sample yielded the 32 T cell receptor beta chains listed below, sequenced in a study of blood T cell repertoires in COVID-19. The table came from immunoSEQ multiplex PCR; TCRdb's copy has only in-frame clones and leaves some out. The profile shows a few hundred thousand clones, approximately 88% of them singletons. Sequenced sample: peripheral blood. These receptors were obtained from a woman aged 45 to 65 with active or convalescent COVID-19.

CDR3 protein: CAIGQDNTEAFF. The CDR3 DNA reads as TGTGCCATAGGACAGGACAACACTGAAGCTTTCTTT. V is TRBV10-3 and J is TRBJ1-1; 7 nucleotides line up with TRBD1. The V segment lost 9 bases and the J segment 2 bases; nucleotides outside the gene matches: 3. Looked up from germline, CDR1 is ENHRY and CDR2 is SYGVKD. This CDR3 has 12 amino acids.

The gene calls are TRBV7-8 and TRBJ2-5; 8 bases are a match to TRBD1. Germline V CDR1 and CDR2: SGHVS, FQNEAQ. The CDR3 sequence is 15 residues long. V lost 4 bases to trimming and J lost 1 base; unmatched junction nucleotides: 5. The CDR3 DNA follows: TGTGCCAGCAGCTCCGCCGGGACAGGCCAAGAGACCCAGTACTTC. The encoded protein is CASSSAGTGQETQYF.

CDR3 DNA: TGTGCCAGCAGCCGCGGACAGGGAGCTAACTATGGCTACACCTTC. Amino acid sequence: CASSRGQGANYGYTF. The chain links TRBV7-9 to TRBJ1-2; 8 positions agree with TRBD1. The CDR3 runs to 15 residues. V was pared by 5 bases and J by 0 bases, with 5 bases of the junction left unmatched. Germline lookup yields CDR1 SEHNR and CDR2 FQNEAQ (reference sequence).

This clone was detected only once. The chain combines TRBV19 with TRBJ1-1; the match to TRBD1 covers 7 bases. CDR1 and CDR2 from the germline V gene are LNHDA and SQIVND (reference sequence). Trimming took 3 bases from V and 0 from J; bases not matched to a gene: 1. The CDR3 totals 14 residues. The CDR3 here is CASSIQGVNTEAFF. The CDR3 DNA reads TGTGCCAGTAGTATCCAGGGGGTGAACACTGAAGCTTTCTTT. Full variable domain (missing parts from reference TRBV19 and TRBJ1-1): DGGITQSPKYLFRKEGQNVTLSCEQNLNHDAMYWYRQDPGQGLRLIYYSQIVNDFQKGDIAEGYSVSREKKESFPLTVTSAQKNPTAFYLCASSIQGVNTEAFFGQGTRLTVV.

V gene TRBV7-2 combines with J gene TRBJ2-2; tentative D call: TRBD2 (5 bases). The CDR3 sequence is 13 residues long. The V end lost 7 bases, the J end lost 4 bases, and 10 bases lay between the germline ends. Germline values: CDR1 SGHTA, CDR2 FQGNSA. The CDR3 DNA sequence: TGTGCCAGCACCCTGAGCGGCACCGGGGAGCTGTTTTTT. This sequence encodes CASTLSGTGELFF.

The chain joins TRBV24-1 to TRBJ1-2, with D perhaps TRBD1 (5 bases). There are 14 residues in the CDR3. Trimming pared 1 base from V and 7 bases from J, leaving 12 bases between. Germline V gives CDR1 KGHDR, CDR2 SFDVKD. The CDR3, as DNA: TGTGCCACCAGTGATTTCACAGGTGGTCGTGGCTACACCTTC. Translating gives CATSDFTGGRGYTF.

The CDR3 loop is CSASSIGAGRDTQYF. The CDR3, as DNA: TGCAGTGCTAGTTCCATTGGGGCGGGAAGGGATACGCAGTATTTT. V usage is TRBV20-1 and J usage is TRBJ2-3; maybe TRBD2 (6 bases). The CDR3 length is 15 residues. Germline CDR1 reads DFQATT; CDR2 reads SNEGSKA (reference sequence). The V and J ends lost 3 bases and 6 bases respectively, with 19 bases between them.

This chain links TRBV4-2 with TRBJ1-2, with TRBD1 matching over 8 bases. Unmatched junction bases numbered 13, after V lost 4 bases and J lost 0 bases. The CDR3 length is 18 residues. The germline V gene has CDR1 LGHNA and CDR2 YNFKEQ. CDR3 nucleotides: TGTGCCAGCAGCCCGAATCCGGGGGCAGGGGGCGCTAACTATGGCTACACCTTC. Amino acid sequence: CASSPNPGAGGANYGYTF.

About this clone itself: The identical CDR3 is also encoded by other nucleotide sequences in the sample. The chain is built from TRBV9 and TRBJ2-1; the match to TRBD1 covers 7 bases. This CDR3 has 15 amino acids. Per germline, CDR1 SGDLS and CDR2 YYNGEE. J lost 1 base, V lost 0 bases, and 1 base had no gene match. This CDR3 is CASSVGQGSYNEQFF. The CDR3 DNA is TGTGCCAGCAGCGTAGGACAGGGATCCTACAATGAGCAGTTCTTC.

A note on this clone: The sample carries other DNA sequences with the same CDR3. The chain recombines TRBV7-9 with TRBJ1-1; 7 positions match TRBD1. Trimming took 5 bases from V and 0 from J; bases not matched to a gene: 6. CDR3 length equals 15 residues. CDR1 is SEHNR, CDR2 FQNEAQ, per germline (reference sequence). DNA for the CDR3: TGTGCCAGCAGCCCTCGACAGGGTTTGAACACTGAAGCTTTCTTT. Amino acid sequence: CASSPRQGLNTEAFF.

The chain has TRBV6-6 and TRBJ2-7; maybe TRBD2 (5 bases). The CDR3 is 14 residues long. V was pared by 6 bases and J by 4 bases, with 16 bases between. In germline, CDR1 is MNHNY, CDR2 SVGAGI (reference sequence). The CDR3 is CASSPTSTSYEQYF. Here the CDR3 DNA reads TGTGCCAGCAGCCCCACGTCTACTAGTTACGAGCAGTACTTC.

The J gene is TRBJ2-3, the V gene TRBV12-1; no DNA check was done on the table's D call, TRBD2. TRBV12-1 is a documented pseudogene. This CDR3 has 22 residues. The CDR3 reads CASSFAHGGLQGVTRSTDTQYF. The CDR3 DNA reads TGTGCCAGCAGCTTTGCGCACGGGGGTCTCCAAGGGGTTACGAGGAGCACAGATACGCAGTATTTT.

The V gene is TRBV2, the J gene TRBJ1-4; TRBD1 agrees at 7 bases. This CDR3 contains 16 residues. Germline CDR1 reads SNHLY; CDR2 reads FYNNEI. J gave up 3 bases and V 6 bases, and 10 bases lay outside the gene matches. CDR3 nucleotides: TGTGCCAGCAGAAATTACGAAGGGACAGCTAATGAAAAACTGTTTTTT. Translated: CASRNYEGTANEKLFF.

The chain links TRBV15 to TRBJ2-7; no clear D. Trimming took 3 bases from V and 6 from J, leaving 18 bases between them. CDR3 length: 15 amino acids. The germline gives CDR1 LNHNV, CDR2 YYDKDF (reference sequence). The CDR3 bases are TGTGCCACCAGCAGCAAATACACGATGCCTCGCGAGCAGTACTTC. It specifies CATSSKYTMPREQYF.

About this clone itself: The sample holds other DNA sequences that translate to the same CDR3. This chain links TRBV4-2 with TRBJ2-1; 7 nucleotides agree with TRBD2. The germline V gene has CDR1 LGHNA and CDR2 YNFKEQ. This CDR3 is built from 16 residues. With 0 bases clipped from V and 0 bases from J, the junction kept 2 bases outside the gene matches. The chain's CDR3 is CASSQEGGSSYNEQFF. CDR3 bases: TGTGCCAGCAGCCAAGAGGGCGGGAGCTCCTACAATGAGCAGTTCTTC.

The V and J genes are TRBV28 and TRBJ1-6, with 12 positions matching TRBD1. CDR1 is MDHEN, CDR2 SYDVKM, per germline. The CDR3 is 18 amino acids. Unmatched junction bases numbered 11, after V lost 3 bases and J lost 8 bases. The CDR3 spells CASSLGLIWDRGHSPLHF. The CDR3 DNA follows: TGTGCCAGCAGTTTGGGTCTAATCTGGGACAGGGGGCATTCACCCCTCCACTTT.

The V and J genes are TRBV11-2 and TRBJ2-7; the match to TRBD2 covers 9 bases. The CDR3 sequence is 15 residues long. Germline-derived CDR1 and CDR2 are SGHAT and FQNNGV. Trimming removed 3 bases from V and 4 bases from J; junction bases left unmatched: 7. The CDR3 reads CASSFGTSGSYEQYF. The CDR3 nucleotides read TGTGCCAGCAGCTTCGGAACTAGCGGGTCTTACGAGCAGTACTTC.

V usage is TRBV7-8 and J usage is TRBJ2-2; 7 bases line up with TRBD2. CDR1 and CDR2 (germline): SGHVS, FQNEAQ. V shed 1 base and J 7 bases; nucleotides not matched to a gene: 15. CDR3 size: 18 residues. The CDR3 protein is CASSLGLIVGGYIGELFF. The CDR3 bases are TGTGCCAGCAGCTTAGGGCTTATAGTGGGGGGGTATATCGGGGAGCTGTTTTTT.

The table lists this clone with a count of one. This rearrangement joins TRBV4-1 to TRBJ2-5; the match to TRBD1 covers 8 bases. V lost 4 bases and J lost 4; bases outside the gene matches: 14. CDR3 length: 17 residues. CDR1 MGHRA and CDR2 YSYEKL come from the germline V gene. CDR3 loop: CASSPFLDRALTETQYF. The CDR3 coding sequence is TGCGCCAGCAGCCCGTTCTTGGACAGGGCCTTAACAGAGACCCAGTACTTC.

V and J are TRBV9 and TRBJ1-2; possibly TRBD1 for D (5 bases). The V and J ends lost 2 bases and 2 bases respectively, with 10 bases between them. CDR1 and CDR2 from the germline V gene are SGDLS and YYNGEE. CDR3 length equals 14 residues. CDR3 loop: CASSVLTANYGYTF. The CDR3 region has the DNA TGTGCCAGCAGCGTCCTGACAGCGAACTATGGCTACACCTTC.

The gene calls are TRBV7-2 and TRBJ2-1, with D unresolved. The CDR3 totals 16 residues. V was trimmed by 4 bases and J by 0 bases, leaving 13 bases between them. Germline values: CDR1 SGHTA, CDR2 FQGNSA. CDR3 sequence: CASSSHSVSSYNEQFF. DNA for the CDR3: TGTGCCAGCAGCTCCCATTCGGTTAGCTCCTACAATGAGCAGTTCTTC.

The chain recombines TRBV6-4 with TRBJ1-5; no definite D call. The length of the CDR3 is 13 residues. Trimming removed 2 bases from V and 7 bases from J, with 9 bases in between. Germline V gene sequence: CDR1 MRHNA, CDR2 SNTAGT. This CDR3 reads CASSDAPGQPQHF. CDR3 sequence (DNA): TGTGCCAGCAGTGACGCCCCGGGGCAGCCCCAGCATTTT.

The J gene is TRBJ2-4, the V gene TRBV2; TRBD2 matches at 9 bases. The V gene's germline CDR1 is SNHLY and CDR2 FYNNEI. The CDR3 extends over 19 amino acids. After removal of 3 bases from V and 1 base from J, the junction contained 13 bases not matched to a gene. CDR3 nucleotide sequence: TGTGCCAGCAGTGACCCCCGCGACGGAACTAGCGGGGCCAAAAACATTCAGTACTTC. Translation gives CASSDPRDGTSGAKNIQYF.

The chain couples TRBV5-4 to TRBJ2-3; tentative D call: TRBD1 (6 bases). The germline gives CDR1 SGHNT, CDR2 YYREEE (reference sequence). Trimming pared 4 bases from V and 1 base from J, leaving 13 bases between. This CDR3 comprises 15 residues. CDR3 loop: CASSDPTGGTDTQYF. The CDR3 bases are TGTGCCAGCAGCGACCCGACAGGAGGCACAGATACGCAGTATTTT.

The rearrangement links TRBV27 to TRBJ2-1; 8 bases agree with TRBD2. Germline V gene sequence: CDR1 MNHEY, CDR2 SMNVEV (reference sequence). The CDR3 consists of 13 residues. J lost 10 bases, V lost 4 bases, and 6 bases had no gene match. The CDR3 nucleotides are TGTGCCAGCAGTTCGGGACTAGAGACCGAGCAGTTCTTC. Protein product: CASSSGLETEQFF.

This sequence joins TRBV5-6 and TRBJ1-6; D is unresolved. Germline V CDR1 and CDR2: SGHDT, YYEEEE. The CDR3 sequence is 12 residues long. V dropped 2 bases and J dropped 5 bases, with 2 bases sitting between them. The CDR3 DNA sequence: TGTGCCAGCAGCTTTAATAATTCACCCCTCCACTTT. Protein product: CASSFNNSPLHF.

The gene calls are TRBV5-1 and TRBJ2-1; 8 bases are shared with TRBD1. The junction had 6 bases not matched to a gene; V was cut back by 0 bases and J by 7 bases. CDR3 length equals 15 residues. Germline CDR1 and CDR2: SGHRS and YFSETQ. The CDR3 bases are TGCGCCAGCAGCTTGGTAGGACAGGGACCTAATGAGCAGTTCTTC. Translated: CASSLVGQGPNEQFF. The entire variable domain, with the rest obtained from reference TRBV5-1 and TRBJ2-1, is as follows: KAGVTQTPRYLIKTRGQQVTLSCSPISGHRSVSWYQQTPGQGLQFLFEYFSETQRNKGNFPGRFSGRQFSNSRSEMNVSTLELGDSALYLCASSLVGQGPNEQFFGPGTRLTVL.

V is TRBV13 and J is TRBJ1-2, with TRBD1 matching over 8 bases. Losses at the gene ends were 5 bases for V and 12 bases for J; bases not matched to a gene: 14. CDR3 length equals 14 residues. CDR1 and CDR2 from the germline V gene are PRHDT and FYEKMQ (reference sequence). The CDR3 DNA sequence: TGTGCCAGCAGCGGAGACAGGGGACACGTCGGGGACACCTTC. Protein: CASSGDRGHVGDTF. Full variable domain (missing parts from reference TRBV13 and TRBJ1-2): AAGVIQSPRHLIKEKRETATLKCYPIPRHDTVYWYQQGPGQDPQFLISFYEKMQSDKGSIPDRFSAQQFSDYHSELNMSSLELGDSALYFCASSGDRGHVGDTFGSGTRLTVV.

The rearrangement links TRBV5-1 to TRBJ1-5; 10 bases fit TRBD1. Germline V lookup: CDR1 SGHRS, CDR2 YFSETQ. Trimming removed 5 bases from V and 4 bases from J; junction bases left unmatched: 6. This CDR3 spans 15 amino acids. The CDR3 DNA follows: TGCGCCAGCAGATCCGGGACAGGGGTAAATCAGCCCCAGCATTTT. Translation: CASRSGTGVNQPQHF.

V usage is TRBV7-2 and J usage is TRBJ2-3; TRBD2 aligns across 11 bases. Per the germline V gene, CDR1 is SGHTA and CDR2 is FQGNSA. The CDR3 totals 18 residues. V was pared by 4 bases and J by 0 bases, with 9 bases of the junction left unmatched. The CDR3 DNA reads as TGTGCCAGCAGCTCAACTAGCGGGAGACATCCTAGCACAGATACGCAGTATTTT. Its translation is CASSSTSGRHPSTDTQYF.

The CDR3 reads CASSVAFRGGDAFF. In nucleotides, the CDR3 is TGTGCCAGCAGCGTAGCCTTTAGGGGAGGGGATGCTTTCTTT. The genes are TRBV9 and TRBJ1-1, with a weak D call TRBD1 (5 bases). This CDR3 has 14 residues. Germline CDR1 reads SGDLS; CDR2 reads YYNGEE. V was shortened by 0 bases and J by 11 bases, with 17 bases between the two germline ends.

This chain joins TRBV7-2 and TRBJ1-2; D uncertain. This CDR3 comprises 12 residues. Germline values: CDR1 SGHTA, CDR2 FQGNSA. The V end lost 5 bases, the J end lost 8 bases, and 12 bases lay between the germline ends. The CDR3 DNA is TGTGCCAGCAGCGCCCGCGGGAGCGGCTACACCTTC. It encodes CASSARGSGYTF.